Each of the 5 T cell receptor beta chains below was sequenced from the same sample in a study of cytomegalovirus exposure and HLA in healthy donors. The PCR made use of 60 Vbeta and 13 Jbeta primers. Sequencing used immunoSEQ multiplex PCR; TCRdb keeps in-frame clones, though not all of them. The sample includes 110,000 to 150,000 clones, roughly a tenth of them seen just once. Source material: PBMCs. These receptors were collected from a male donor in good health and CMV-seronegative.

V and J are TRBV29-1 and TRBJ2-1, with 8 bases matching TRBD1. The germline gives CDR1 SQVTM, CDR2 ANQGSEA. V shed 6 bases, J shed 0 bases, and the junction held 7 bases outside the gene matches. The CDR3 length is 15 residues. CDR3 sequence reads: CSVPGQGSSYNEQFF. DNA of the CDR3: TGCAGCGTCCCCGGACAGGGAAGCTCCTACAATGAGCAGTTCTTC.

A few counts support this clone. The rearrangement links TRBV5-1 to TRBJ2-1; TRBD2 is a possible D gene (6 bases). CDR1 and CDR2 from the germline V gene are SGHRS and YFSETQ. The length of the CDR3 is 13 residues. V lost 4 bases and J lost 6, with 11 bases in between. The CDR3 nucleotides are TGCGCCAGCAGCCTGACTAGATTCAATGAGCAGTTCTTC. It codes for CASSLTRFNEQFF.

This clone has more than one count but fewer than ten. The genes are TRBV29-1 and TRBJ1-1; D is possibly TRBD1 (6 bases). CDR1 and CDR2 from the germline V gene are SQVTM and ANQGSEA. The length of the CDR3 is 14 residues. The ends were cut back, 6 bases at V and 1 base at J, with 15 bases in the middle. In DNA, the CDR3 is TGCAGCGTGGCCCCCGGGGGGCAGAACACTGAAGCTTTCTTT. Encoded protein: CSVAPGGQNTEAFF.

This clone was detected a few times. The CDR3 nucleotides are TGTGCCAGCAATGAACCGGGACAGCCCCTTGAAGCTTTCTTT. It translates to CASNEPGQPLEAFF. The chain combines TRBV6-6 with TRBJ1-1; TRBD1 matches 7 bases. CDR3 length: 14 amino acids. Germline CDR1 and CDR2: MNHNY and SVGAGI (reference sequence). V gave up 7 bases and J gave up 7 bases; unmatched junction bases: 12.

The chain recombines TRBV19 with TRBJ1-1, with a possible D match to TRBD1 (6 bases). The CDR3 totals 15 residues. Between the trimmed V and J ends, which lost 4 bases and 5 bases, there was a span of 17 bases. Per the germline V gene, CDR1 is LNHDA and CDR2 is SQIVND (reference sequence). CDR3 nucleotides: TGTGCCAGTAGTACCTTACAGGGTACGCGGACTGAAGCTTTCTTT. It specifies CASSTLQGTRTEAFF.